A single sample gave rise to the 11 T cell receptor beta chains below, sequenced in a study of beta chain features in type 1 diabetes. Isolated RNA was reverse transcribed in full, so expressed TCRB transcripts were sequenced. Assay used: immunoSEQ multiplex PCR; TCRdb lists only in-frame clones, some missing. Here the sample spans 400,000 to 500,000 clones, roughly 14% being singletons. The sample consisted of naive CD4+ T cells from blood. All receptors derive from a man aged 25 to 40 in good health.

The V call is TRBV23-1, the J call TRBJ2-1; 8 bases agree with TRBD1. TRBV23-1 is sorted into the ORF group, with uncertain function. The CDR3 length is 16 residues. V shed 4 bases and J 2 bases; nucleotides not matched to a gene: 7. The CDR3 region is CASSPQRTGTYNEQFF. The CDR3 DNA sequence: TGCGCCAGCAGTCCCCAAAGGACAGGGACCTACAATGAGCAGTTCTTC.

This clone was detected a few times. The gene calls are TRBV2 and TRBJ2-3, with 13 bases that match TRBD2. The CDR3 is 15 residues long. Germline V gene lookup returns CDR1 SNHLY and CDR2 FYNNEI. J lost 6 bases, V lost 5 bases, and 5 bases had no gene match. CDR3 residues: CASSRTSGSGDTQYF. The CDR3, as DNA: TGTGCCAGCAGTCGGACTAGCGGGAGTGGTGATACGCAGTATTTT.

This clone was found a few times. The rearrangement joins TRBV7-9 to TRBJ2-3; TRBD2 aligns across 8 bases. Germline assignment: CDR1 SEHNR and CDR2 FQNEAQ (reference sequence). The V segment lost 6 bases and the J segment 1 base; nucleotides outside the gene matches: 0. This CDR3 comprises 13 residues. CDR3 protein: CASRLAGTDTQYF. The CDR3, as DNA: TGTGCCAGCAGACTAGCGGGCACAGATACGCAGTATTTT.

J is TRBJ2-3 and V is TRBV15; D unclear. Germline V gene sequence: CDR1 LNHNV, CDR2 YYDKDF (reference sequence). V gave up 0 bases and J gave up 6 bases, with 13 bases separating them. The CDR3 totals 15 residues. DNA of the CDR3: TGTGCCACCAGCAGAGAATTAAACGTTGGTGATACGCAGTATTTT. Its protein is CATSRELNVGDTQYF.

V and J are TRBV7-6 and TRBJ2-5, with 10 positions matching TRBD2. Germline lookup yields CDR1 SGHVS and CDR2 FNYEAQ. The CDR3 runs to 15 residues. Trimming cost V 6 bases and J 1 base; bases outside gene matches: 5. CDR3 sequence (DNA): TGTGCCAGCAGTGCTAGCGGGGGCCGCCAAGAGACCCAGTACTTC. This translates into CASSASGGRQETQYF.

This chain uses TRBV11-2 with TRBJ2-3, with 9 positions matching TRBD2. Germline V gives CDR1 SGHAT, CDR2 FQNNGV. V dropped 3 bases and J dropped 4; count of bases not matched to a gene: 5. This CDR3 region has 15 residues. This CDR3 reads CASSFRGRASDTQYF. In DNA form, the CDR3 reads TGTGCCAGCAGCTTTCGCGGGAGGGCCTCAGATACGCAGTATTTT.

The chain couples TRBV30 to TRBJ2-5; D may be TRBD1 (5 bases). Trimming removed 3 bases from V and 5 bases from J, with 10 bases in between. Germline V CDR1 and CDR2: GTSNPN, SVGIG (reference sequence). This CDR3 is built from 12 residues. DNA of the CDR3: TGTGCCTGGAGACGAAGACAGGAGACCCAGTACTTC. Its translation is CAWRRRQETQYF.

This chain joins TRBV6-1 and TRBJ2-2; no clear D. Germline loops: CDR1 MNHNS, CDR2 SASEGT. The CDR3 is made up of 10 amino acids. The V end was cut by 10 bases, the J end by 6 bases, with 6 bases between. The CDR3 loop reads CATFSGELFF. CDR3 nucleotides: TGTGCCACGTTTTCCGGGGAGCTGTTTTTT.

This clone has more than one count but fewer than ten. The chain is built from TRBV19 and TRBJ2-1, with unresolved D. Germline V CDR1 and CDR2: LNHDA, SQIVND (reference sequence). The length of the CDR3 is 13 residues. V lost 1 base and J lost 12, with 13 bases in between. In DNA, the CDR3 is TGTGCCAGTAGTATAGCATTACTTCTACCGCAGTTCTTC. Translated: CASSIALLLPQFF. The whole variable domain, remainder taken from reference TRBV19 and TRBJ2-1, is DGGITQSPKYLFRKEGQNVTLSCEQNLNHDAMYWYRQDPGQGLRLIYYSQIVNDFQKGDIAEGYSVSREKKESFPLTVTSAQKNPTAFYLCASSIALLLPQFFGPGTRLTVL.

The CDR3 DNA is TGCAGTGCTAGAGAAGGGTACGAGCAGTACTTC. As protein: CSAREGYEQYF. The J gene is TRBJ2-7, the V gene TRBV20-1; no reliable D call. CDR1 and CDR2 (germline): DFQATT, SNEGSKA (reference sequence). The CDR3 sequence is 11 residues long. The V end was cut by 0 bases, the J end by 4 bases, with 4 bases between.

This chain joins TRBV9 and TRBJ2-4, with 7 bases aligning to TRBD1. CDR1 and CDR2 (germline): SGDLS, YYNGEE. J gave up 0 bases and V 0 bases, and 6 bases lay outside the gene matches. There are 17 residues in the CDR3. The chain's CDR3 is CASSVGGQSLAKNIQYF. CDR3 in DNA: TGTGCCAGCAGCGTAGGGGGACAGTCCCTAGCCAAAAACATTCAGTACTTC.